This T cell receptor beta chain comes out of a study of prognosis after radiotherapy for stage I lung cancer. Study in general: The study delivered radiotherapy as SBRT in 3 to 5 fractions, with a biologically effective dose of at least 100 Gy.

Germline V gene data show CDR1 as KGHSH and CDR2 as LQKENI. The ends lost 4 bases at V and 10 bases at J; junction bases unmatched: 8. This CDR3 has 16 residues. Amplification of TCR beta CDR3 from genomic DNA used two-round multiplex PCR. Specific primers for each TRBV and TRBJ gene were what first-round PCR used. TCRdb processed the multiplex PCR reads anew with MiXCR; each CDR3 protein has one entry. The table has 50,000 to 75,000 distinct CDR3 sequences, about 30% seen once. About this clonotype: A read error may explain this, as a much larger clone is one base away. Here the CDR3 omits its conserved ending phenylalanine or tryptophan, so a read error is the likely source.

The clonotype comes from a donor over 45 with non-small cell lung cancer. The chain has TRBV18 and TRBJ1-6; 12 bases map to TRBD1. The sample consisted of PBMCs, taken before or after stereotactic body radiation therapy (not recorded which). The CDR3 DNA reads TGTGCCAGCTCACGGGGGACAGGGGGCGAACACTCACCCCTCCACTTA. This codes for CASSRGTGGEHSPLHL.